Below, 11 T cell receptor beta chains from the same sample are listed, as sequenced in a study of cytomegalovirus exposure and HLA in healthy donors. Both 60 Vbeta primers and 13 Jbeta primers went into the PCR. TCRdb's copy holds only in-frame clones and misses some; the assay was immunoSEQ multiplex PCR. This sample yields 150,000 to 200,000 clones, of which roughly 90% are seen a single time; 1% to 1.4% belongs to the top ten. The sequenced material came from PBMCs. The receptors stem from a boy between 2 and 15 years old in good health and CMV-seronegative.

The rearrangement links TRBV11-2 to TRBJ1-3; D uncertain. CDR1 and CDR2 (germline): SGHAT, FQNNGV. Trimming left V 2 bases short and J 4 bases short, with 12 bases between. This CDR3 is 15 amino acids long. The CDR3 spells CASSLMSGNGNTIYF. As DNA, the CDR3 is TGTGCCAGCAGCTTAATGTCGGGGAACGGAAACACCATATATTTT.

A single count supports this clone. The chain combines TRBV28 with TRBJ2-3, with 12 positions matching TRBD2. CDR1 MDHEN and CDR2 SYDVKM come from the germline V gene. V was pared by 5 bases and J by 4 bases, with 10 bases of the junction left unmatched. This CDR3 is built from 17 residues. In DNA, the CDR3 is TGTGCCAGCAGTCCCAGACTAGCGGGAGTTATGGCAGATACGCAGTATTTT. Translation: CASSPRLAGVMADTQYF.

The DNA for the CDR3 is TGTGCCAGCAGAGATGGACAGAGCAATCAGCCCCAGCATTTT. It specifies CASRDGQSNQPQHF. The chain couples TRBV2 to TRBJ1-5, with a possible D match to TRBD1 (6 bases). This CDR3 has 14 amino acids. Trimming took 6 bases from V and 1 from J, leaving 10 bases between them. The germline gives CDR1 SNHLY, CDR2 FYNNEI.

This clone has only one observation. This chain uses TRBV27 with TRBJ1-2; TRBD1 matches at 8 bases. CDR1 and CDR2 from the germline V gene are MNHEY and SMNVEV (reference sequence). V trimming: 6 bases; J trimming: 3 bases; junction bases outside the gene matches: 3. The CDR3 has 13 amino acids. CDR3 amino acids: CASRQTGDYGYTF. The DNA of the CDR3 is TGTGCCAGCAGACAGACAGGGGACTATGGCTACACCTTC.

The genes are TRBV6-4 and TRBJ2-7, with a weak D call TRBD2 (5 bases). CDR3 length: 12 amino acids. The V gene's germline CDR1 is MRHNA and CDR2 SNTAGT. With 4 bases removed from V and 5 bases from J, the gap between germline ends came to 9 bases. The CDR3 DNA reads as TGTGCCAGCAGTGCGAGGCGGGACGAGCAGTACTTC. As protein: CASSARRDEQYF.

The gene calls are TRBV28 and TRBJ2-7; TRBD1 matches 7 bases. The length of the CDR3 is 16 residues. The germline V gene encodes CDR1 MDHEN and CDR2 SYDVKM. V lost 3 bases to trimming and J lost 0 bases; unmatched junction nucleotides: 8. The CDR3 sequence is CASSFRTGRSSYEQYF. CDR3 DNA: TGTGCCAGCAGTTTCCGGACAGGCCGTAGCTCCTACGAGCAGTACTTC.

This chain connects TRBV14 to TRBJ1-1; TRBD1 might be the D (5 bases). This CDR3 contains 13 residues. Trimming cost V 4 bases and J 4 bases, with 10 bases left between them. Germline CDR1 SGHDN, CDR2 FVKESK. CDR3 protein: CASSRQSITEAFF. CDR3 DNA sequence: TGTGCCAGCAGCCGACAGAGTATCACTGAAGCTTTCTTT.

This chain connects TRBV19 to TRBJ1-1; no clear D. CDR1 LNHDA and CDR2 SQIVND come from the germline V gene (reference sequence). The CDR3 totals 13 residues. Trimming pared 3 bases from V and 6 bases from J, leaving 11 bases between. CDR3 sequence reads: CASSIFRVSEAFF. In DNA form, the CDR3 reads TGTGCCAGTAGTATCTTCCGGGTGTCTGAAGCTTTCTTT.

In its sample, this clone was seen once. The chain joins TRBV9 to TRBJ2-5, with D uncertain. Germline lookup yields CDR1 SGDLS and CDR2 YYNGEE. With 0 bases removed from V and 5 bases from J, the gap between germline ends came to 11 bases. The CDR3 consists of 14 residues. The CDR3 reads CASSVDLVMETQYF. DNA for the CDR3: TGTGCCAGCAGCGTAGATCTAGTAATGGAGACCCAGTACTTC.

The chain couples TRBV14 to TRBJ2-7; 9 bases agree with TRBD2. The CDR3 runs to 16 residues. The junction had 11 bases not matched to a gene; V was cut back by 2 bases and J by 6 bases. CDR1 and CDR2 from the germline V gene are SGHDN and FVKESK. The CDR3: CASSQMNGGRAGEQYF. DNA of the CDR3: TGTGCCAGCAGCCAAATGAACGGCGGGAGGGCTGGCGAGCAGTACTTC.

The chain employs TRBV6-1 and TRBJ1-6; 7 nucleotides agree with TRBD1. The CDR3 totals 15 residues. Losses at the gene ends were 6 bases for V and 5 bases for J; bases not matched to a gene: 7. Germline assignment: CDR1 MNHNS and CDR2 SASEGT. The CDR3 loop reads CASSHRDRNNSPLHF. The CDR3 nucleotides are TGTGCCAGCAGCCACCGGGACAGAAATAATTCACCCCTCCACTTT.